The 9 T cell receptor beta chains below were found in one sample sequenced in a study of radiotherapy plus CTLA-4 blockade in lung cancer. Repertoires were generated with immunoSEQ multiplex PCR, while TCRdb's copy carries only in-frame clones and drops some. The data show tens of thousands of clones, around 78% seen once. The material sequenced was peripheral blood, taken from a patient treated with radiotherapy plus ipilimumab. Receptors originate from a human donor with non-small cell lung cancer whose response to radiotherapy plus ipilimumab could not be evaluated. Some clones in this sample may be carry-over from other donors' samples.

The chain joins TRBV6-5 to TRBJ1-6, with D possibly TRBD1 on 5 matching bases. The length of the CDR3 is 14 residues. Trimming stripped 5 bases from V and 6 bases from J, with 11 bases between. The germline V gene has CDR1 MNHEY and CDR2 SVGAGI. The CDR3 DNA reads TGTGCCAGCAGTCAGACAGTACGTAATTCACCCCTCCACTTT. It yields the protein CASSQTVRNSPLHF.

V is TRBV4-2 and J is TRBJ2-1; TRBD1 aligns across 10 bases. CDR1 is LGHNA, CDR2 YNFKEQ, per germline. Germline trimming cut 1 base from V and 3 bases from J; bases unmatched to any gene: 3. This CDR3 is 16 amino acids long. In DNA, the CDR3 is TGTGCCAGCAGCCAAGGACAGGGGGCAAGCTACAATGAGCAGTTCTTC. Its protein is CASSQGQGASYNEQFF.

The rearrangement joins TRBV28 to TRBJ2-5; D unresolved. Germline CDR1 MDHEN, CDR2 SYDVKM. This CDR3 comprises 13 residues. V was clipped by 3 bases and J by 2 bases, with 7 bases between them. The CDR3 here is CASSLAQQETQYF. Here the CDR3 DNA reads TGTGCCAGCAGTTTGGCACAGCAAGAGACCCAGTACTTC. The full variable domain, in which reference TRBV28 and TRBJ2-5 provide the parts outside the CDR3, is DVKVTQSSRYLVKRTGEKVFLECVQDMDHENMFWYRQDPGLGLRLIYFSYDVKMKEKGDIPEGYSVSREKKERFSLILESASTNQTSMYLCASSLAQQETQYFGPGTRLLVL.

CDR3 sequence (DNA): TGCGCCAGCGGGTGGACAGCTTACACTGAAGCTTTCTTT. Its protein product is CASGWTAYTEAFF. This chain uses TRBV5-1 with TRBJ1-1; perhaps TRBD1 as D (6 bases). Germline V lookup: CDR1 SGHRS, CDR2 YFSETQ. The V end was cut by 7 bases, the J end by 3 bases, with 13 bases between. This CDR3 is built from 13 residues.

V is TRBV27 and J is TRBJ1-5; D is unresolved. The CDR3 covers 12 residues. V was trimmed by 5 bases and J by 4 bases, leaving 6 bases between them. The germline gives CDR1 MNHEY, CDR2 SMNVEV (reference sequence). As DNA, the CDR3 is TGTGCCAGCAGTCCCCTAAATCAGCCCCAGCATTTT. Protein: CASSPLNQPQHF.

The V call is TRBV11-2, the J call TRBJ2-3, with D perhaps TRBD2 (5 bases). Germline V gene data show CDR1 as SGHAT and CDR2 as FQNNGV. The CDR3 is 13 amino acids. Trimming took off 4 bases at V and 6 bases at J, with 11 bases between the two ends. This CDR3 is CASSWESVDTQYF. Here the CDR3 DNA reads TGTGCCAGCAGCTGGGAGTCGGTGGATACGCAGTATTTT.

The rearrangement joins TRBV12-5 to TRBJ2-1; 8 bases agree with TRBD1. This CDR3 has 15 amino acids. V lost 6 bases and J lost 9; bases outside the gene matches: 13. CDR1 and CDR2 (germline): LGHNT, FRNRAP. The DNA of the CDR3 is TGTGCTAGTGGCCGGTTGGTGGCAGGGGGCGGTGAGCAGTTCTTC. The encoded protein is CASGRLVAGGGEQFF.

The J gene is TRBJ2-3, the V gene TRBV5-6, with D possibly being TRBD2 (5 bases). The germline V gene has CDR1 SGHDT and CDR2 YYEEEE. The CDR3 runs 13 residues. Trimming cost V 4 bases and J 7 bases, with 13 bases left between them. For the CDR3, the DNA is TGTGCCAGCAGCCCGGTCGGGGTCCATACGCAGTATTTT. Amino acid sequence: CASSPVGVHTQYF. Full variable domain (rest looked up from reference TRBV5-6 and TRBJ2-3): DAGVTQSPTHLIKTRGQQVTLRCSPKSGHDTVSWYQQALGQGPQFIFQYYEEEERQRGNFPDRFSGHQFPNYSSELNVNALLLGDSALYLCASSPVGVHTQYFGPGTRLTVL.

The chain uses TRBV5-5 and TRBJ1-1; 7 nucleotides match TRBD1. V lost 1 base to trimming and J lost 6 bases; unmatched junction nucleotides: 6. The CDR3 runs 14 residues. From germline, CDR1 is SGHKS and CDR2 YYEKEE (reference sequence). The CDR3 spells CASSLFRGKAEAFF. The CDR3 nucleotides read TGTGCCAGCAGCTTGTTCAGGGGGAAGGCTGAAGCTTTCTTT.